One sample yielded the 21 T cell receptor beta chains listed below, sequenced in a study of beta chain features in type 1 diabetes. All of the isolated RNA was reverse transcribed, so expressed TCRB transcripts were sequenced. The protocol was immunoSEQ multiplex PCR, while the TCRdb copy is restricted to in-frame clones and leaves out a portion. Here the sample spans some 230,000 clones, 9.6% being singletons. The specimen was naive CD4+ T cells from blood. The receptors originated from a woman between 18 and 29 years old in good health.

This clone was detected only a few times. The chain joins TRBV29-1 to TRBJ2-7, with a tentative D call TRBD1 (6 bases). The germline V gene encodes CDR1 SQVTM and CDR2 ANQGSEA. The CDR3 runs to 13 residues. Trimming pared 4 bases from V and 6 bases from J, leaving 16 bases between. In DNA form, the CDR3 reads TGCAGCGTTGCCGAGACAGGCCTAGGCGAGCAGTACTTC. It translates to CSVAETGLGEQYF.

Only a few counts were recorded for this clone. The chain is built from TRBV6-5 and TRBJ2-1; 8 nucleotides agree with TRBD1. V was pared by 2 bases and J by 4 bases, with 7 bases of the junction left unmatched. The germline CDR1 and CDR2 sequences are MNHEY and SVGAGI. The CDR3 runs 16 residues. CDR3 protein: CASSYPGRGLYNEQFF. In DNA, the CDR3 is TGTGCCAGCAGTTACCCGGGCAGGGGGCTATACAATGAGCAGTTCTTC.

This clone was observed a few times. The chain is built from TRBV5-4 and TRBJ1-1; weak D call: TRBD1 (5 bases). This CDR3 has 13 residues. Germline V CDR1 and CDR2: SGHNT, YYREEE (reference sequence). With 1 base removed from V and 3 bases from J, the gap between germline ends came to 7 bases. This CDR3 is CASSLKGHTEAFF. CDR3 DNA sequence: TGTGCCAGCAGCTTGAAGGGGCACACTGAAGCTTTCTTT.

V and J are TRBV15 and TRBJ2-1; the match to TRBD2 covers 9 bases. CDR1 is LNHNV and CDR2 is YYDKDF in the germline V gene (reference sequence). This CDR3 is 16 amino acids long. With 1 base clipped from V and 7 bases from J, the junction kept 8 bases outside the gene matches. CDR3 in DNA: TGTGCCACCAGCAGAGGCGCGGGGGGGCAGCTTAATGAGCAGTTCTTC. It specifies CATSRGAGGQLNEQFF.

This clone was seen only a few times. V is TRBV19 and J is TRBJ1-5; 12 bases line up with TRBD1. The CDR3 has 14 residues. Germline V CDR1 and CDR2: LNHDA, SQIVND (reference sequence). The trim removed 6 bases at V and 7 bases at J, leaving 4 bases unmatched. The chain's CDR3 is CASSGTGGIQPQHF. In DNA, the CDR3 is TGTGCCAGTAGCGGGACAGGGGGCATCCAGCCCCAGCATTTT.

The chain has TRBV28 and TRBJ1-1, with D uncertain. V was cut by 1 base and J by 1 base, with 10 bases left in between. CDR3 size: 15 residues. Germline CDR1 is MDHEN and CDR2 is SYDVKM. The DNA of the CDR3 is TGTGCCAGCAGTTTATCAGCAGGAAGGAACACTGAAGCTTTCTTT. Amino acid sequence: CASSLSAGRNTEAFF.

This chain joins TRBV11-2 and TRBJ1-2, with 10 bases aligning to TRBD1. CDR3 length equals 14 residues. The J segment lost 10 bases and the V segment lost 0 bases, leaving 5 bases of the junction unmatched. Germline V gives CDR1 SGHAT, CDR2 FQNNGV. CDR3 loop: CASSLETGGLDYTF. CDR3 DNA sequence: TGTGCCAGCAGCTTAGAGACAGGGGGCTTAGACTACACCTTC.

V gene TRBV5-4 combines with J gene TRBJ1-3, with D perhaps TRBD1 (6 bases). CDR3 length equals 14 residues. Deletions cut 10 bases from V and 1 base from J, with 15 bases between. Germline V lookup: CDR1 SGHNT, CDR2 YYREEE (reference sequence). The CDR3 loop is CAGSNRDSGNTIYF. CDR3 DNA: TGTGCCGGATCCAACAGGGATTCTGGAAACACCATATATTTT.

This clone has only a few counts. The chain joins TRBV5-1 to TRBJ2-7; tentative D call: TRBD1 (6 bases). The CDR3 has 15 residues. V was pared by 4 bases and J by 0 bases, with 14 bases between. From germline, CDR1 is SGHRS and CDR2 YFSETQ. The CDR3 is CASSIVQGSSYEQYF. In nucleotides, the CDR3 is TGCGCCAGCAGCATCGTTCAGGGGAGCTCCTACGAGCAGTACTTC.

In this sample, this clone turned up a few times. The chain recombines TRBV5-4 with TRBJ1-4, with D perhaps TRBD1 (6 bases). With 5 bases removed from V and 8 bases from J, the gap between germline ends came to 19 bases. CDR3 length equals 15 residues. Germline V gene lookup returns CDR1 SGHNT and CDR2 YYREEE (reference sequence). The CDR3 reads CASRHARGIEEKLFF. In DNA, the CDR3 is TGTGCCAGCAGGCACGCCAGGGGCATCGAGGAAAAACTGTTTTTT. The complete variable domain, with remaining parts taken from reference TRBV5-4 and TRBJ1-4, reads ETGVTQSPTHLIKTRGQQVTLRCSSQSGHNTVSWYQQALGQGPQFIFQYYREEENGRGNFPPRFSGLQFPNYSSELNVNALELDDSALYLCASRHARGIEEKLFFGSGTQLSVL.

In its sample, this clone was seen a few times. This chain uses TRBV6-8 with TRBJ1-5, with 7 bases lining up with TRBD1. The V and J ends lost 6 bases and 5 bases, in that order; junction bases with no gene match: 16. Germline V gene sequence: CDR1 MNHGY, CDR2 SAAAGT. This CDR3 comprises 17 residues. Here the CDR3 reads CASSADREQWSDQPQHF. Written as DNA, the CDR3 is TGTGCCAGCAGCGCAGACAGGGAACAATGGTCGGATCAGCCCCAGCATTTT.

The rearrangement links TRBV30 to TRBJ2-7, with 8 bases matching TRBD1. V lost 0 bases and J lost 3; bases outside the gene matches: 7. CDR3 size: 15 residues. The germline V gene has CDR1 GTSNPN and CDR2 SVGIG (reference sequence). CDR3 sequence (DNA): TGTGCCTGGAGTGTACCTCTGGGACAGGTCTACGAGCAGTACTTC. Its translation is CAWSVPLGQVYEQYF.

This clone was counted between two and nine times. The chain couples TRBV5-1 to TRBJ2-4; 13 nucleotides match TRBD2. Unmatched junction bases numbered 5, after V lost 4 bases and J lost 7 bases. The CDR3 contains 15 residues. CDR1 SGHRS and CDR2 YFSETQ come from the germline V gene. CDR3 residues: CASSRTSGSDNIQYF. The CDR3 bases are TGCGCCAGCAGCAGGACTAGCGGGAGTGATAACATTCAGTACTTC.

V gene TRBV19 combines with J gene TRBJ2-7; D may be TRBD2 (5 bases). The CDR3 runs to 15 residues. Germline lookup yields CDR1 LNHDA and CDR2 SQIVND (reference sequence). V shed 5 bases and J shed 4 bases, with 18 bases lying between them. CDR3 coding DNA: TGTGCCAGTAGTCCCGACCCAGCGGCGTCTTACGAGCAGTACTTC. Translating gives CASSPDPAASYEQYF. Together with reference TRBV19 and TRBJ2-7, the CDR3 gives the full variable domain: DGGITQSPKYLFRKEGQNVTLSCEQNLNHDAMYWYRQDPGQGLRLIYYSQIVNDFQKGDIAEGYSVSREKKESFPLTVTSAQKNPTAFYLCASSPDPAASYEQYFGPGTRLTVT.

This clone showed up just a few times. The J gene is TRBJ1-1, the V gene TRBV30, with D maybe TRBD1 (5 bases). Trimming removed 1 base from V and 0 bases from J, with 9 bases in between. The CDR3 sequence is 14 residues long. Germline V lookup: CDR1 GTSNPN, CDR2 SVGIG (reference sequence). CDR3 DNA: TGTGCCTGGAGTGGACAGTTCATGAACACTGAAGCTTTCTTT. Its translation is CAWSGQFMNTEAFF.

This clone was counted between two and nine times. The J gene is TRBJ1-2, the V gene TRBV5-4; TRBD1 might be the D (6 bases). The V end lost 4 bases, the J end lost 5 bases, and 12 bases lay between the germline ends. Germline V CDR1 and CDR2: SGHNT, YYREEE (reference sequence). There are 13 residues in the CDR3. CDR3 sequence reads: CASSLQGLYGYTF. CDR3 nucleotide sequence: TGTGCCAGCAGCCTGCAGGGGCTTTATGGCTACACCTTC.

This clone was recorded a few times. This chain joins TRBV6-1 and TRBJ2-4; TRBD1 agrees at 9 bases. J lost 15 bases, V lost 7 bases, and 13 bases had no gene match. CDR1 MNHNS and CDR2 SASEGT come from the germline V gene. There are 13 residues in the CDR3. Here the CDR3 reads CASNEPGQGLGYF. The DNA for the CDR3 is TGTGCCAGCAACGAGCCGGGACAGGGTCTAGGGTACTTC.

This clone was seen only a few times. The V call is TRBV6-1, the J call TRBJ2-7; D remains ambiguous. Trimming stripped 5 bases from V and 0 bases from J, with 11 bases between. The CDR3 is 14 amino acids. CDR1 MNHNS and CDR2 SASEGT come from the germline V gene. CDR3 sequence: CASSPLRSSYEQYF. For the CDR3, the DNA is TGTGCCAGCAGTCCACTTCGTTCCTCCTACGAGCAGTACTTC.

The rearrangement links TRBV27 to TRBJ2-2; 8 positions match TRBD1. This CDR3 has 19 amino acids. The ends lost 3 bases at V and 6 bases at J; junction bases unmatched: 18. Germline V CDR1 and CDR2: MNHEY, SMNVEV (reference sequence). Here the CDR3 DNA reads TGTGCCAGCAGTTTGGGGGACAGGACCCTGAGGAGATCTCCCGGGGAGCTGTTTTTT. Translated, it gives CASSLGDRTLRRSPGELFF.

This clone was observed a few times. The chain is built from TRBV4-1 and TRBJ1-1; D remains ambiguous. The V gene lost 0 bases and the J gene lost 0 bases, with 20 bases spanning the gap. Germline CDR1 and CDR2: MGHRA and YSYEKL. The CDR3 spans 19 residues. CDR3 region: CASSQDGSWPLTLNTEAFF. The CDR3 coding sequence is TGCGCCAGCAGCCAAGATGGCAGTTGGCCACTAACTTTGAACACTGAAGCTTTCTTT.

This chain joins TRBV4-2 and TRBJ2-7; TRBD2 agrees at 8 bases. The CDR3 extends over 14 amino acids. Germline-derived CDR1 and CDR2 are LGHNA and YNFKEQ. Germline trimming cut 5 bases from V and 2 bases from J; bases unmatched to any gene: 5. The CDR3 nucleotides are TGTGCCAGCAGCTGGGCGGGGGGCCCCTACGAGCAGTACTTC. Its protein product is CASSWAGGPYEQYF.